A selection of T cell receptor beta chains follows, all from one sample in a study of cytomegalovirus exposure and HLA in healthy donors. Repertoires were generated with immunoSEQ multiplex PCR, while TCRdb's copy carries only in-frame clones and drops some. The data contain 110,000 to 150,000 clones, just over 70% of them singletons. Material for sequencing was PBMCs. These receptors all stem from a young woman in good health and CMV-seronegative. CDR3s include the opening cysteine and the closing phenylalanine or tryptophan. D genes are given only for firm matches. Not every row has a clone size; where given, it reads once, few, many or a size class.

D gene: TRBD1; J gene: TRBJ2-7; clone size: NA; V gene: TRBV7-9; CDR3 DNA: TGTGCCAGCAGCAACAGGGGACGCGGGGAGCAGTACTTC; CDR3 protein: CASSNRGRGEQYF
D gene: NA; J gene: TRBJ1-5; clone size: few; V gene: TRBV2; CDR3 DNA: TGTGCCAGCAGGGATGGACAGCGCAATCAGCCCCAGCATTTT; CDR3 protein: CASRDGQRNQPQHF
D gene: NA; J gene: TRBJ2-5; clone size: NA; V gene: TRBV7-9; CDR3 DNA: TGTGCCAGCAGCCTCCAGCGTAAACAAGAGACCCAGTACTTC; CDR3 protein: CASSLQRKQETQYF
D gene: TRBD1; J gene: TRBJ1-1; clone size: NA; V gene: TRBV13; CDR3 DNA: TGTGCCAGCAACGACAGGGAAGGAATGAACACTGAAGCTTTCTTT; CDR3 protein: CASNDREGMNTEAFF
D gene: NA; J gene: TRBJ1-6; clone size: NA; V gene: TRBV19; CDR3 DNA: TGTGCCAGTAGTGACATTGTAGGAGGCGCGGGGAATTCACCCCTCCACTTT; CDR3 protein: CASSDIVGGAGNSPLHF
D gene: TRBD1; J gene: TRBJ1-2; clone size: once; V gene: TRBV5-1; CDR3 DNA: TGCGCCAGCAGCTTGGTTCCGGACAGGGCTGGAAGCTATGGCTACACCTTC; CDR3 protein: CASSLVPDRAGSYGYTF
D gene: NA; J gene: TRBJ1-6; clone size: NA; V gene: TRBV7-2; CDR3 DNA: TGTGCCAGCAGCCCATTGACAGTCTATAATTCACCCCTCCACTTT; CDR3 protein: CASSPLTVYNSPLHF
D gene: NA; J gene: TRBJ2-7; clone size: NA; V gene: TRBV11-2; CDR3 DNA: TGTGCCAGCACCCTCCCAGGGTCCTACGAGCAGTACTTC; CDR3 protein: CASTLPGSYEQYF
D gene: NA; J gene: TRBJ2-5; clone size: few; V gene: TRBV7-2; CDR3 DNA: TGTGCCAGCAGCCCGCCAGGGGAGCAGACCCAGTACTTC; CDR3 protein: CASSPPGEQTQYF
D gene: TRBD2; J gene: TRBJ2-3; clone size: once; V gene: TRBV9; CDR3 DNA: TGTGCCAGCAGCGTAGATGCTAGCGGGGACACCACAGATACGCAGTATTTT; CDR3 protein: CASSVDASGDTTDTQYF
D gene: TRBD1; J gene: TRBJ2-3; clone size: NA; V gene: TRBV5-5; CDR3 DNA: TGTGCCAGCAGCTCGGGACGGGACAGGGGAATTGGTACGCAGTATTTT; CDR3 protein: CASSSGRDRGIGTQYF
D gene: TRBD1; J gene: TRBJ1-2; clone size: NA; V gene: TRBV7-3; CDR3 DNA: TGTGCCAGCAGCCCACAGGTTGGGACAGGGCAGGGCTACACCTTC; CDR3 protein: CASSPQVGTGQGYTF
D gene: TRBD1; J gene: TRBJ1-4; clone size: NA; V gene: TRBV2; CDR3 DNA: TGTGCCAACAGCGCTAGGACAGGAGTTAATGAAAAACTGTTTTTT; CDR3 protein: CANSARTGVNEKLFF
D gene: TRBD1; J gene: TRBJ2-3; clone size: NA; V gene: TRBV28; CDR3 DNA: TGTGCCAGCAACAACGGGGGGACAGGGCACCTGAATACGCAGTATTTT; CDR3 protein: CASNNGGTGHLNTQYF
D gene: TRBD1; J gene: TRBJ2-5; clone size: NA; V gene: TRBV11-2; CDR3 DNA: TGTGCCAGCAGCATTACAGGGGCTCCCCAAGAGACCCAGTACTTC; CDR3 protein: CASSITGAPQETQYF
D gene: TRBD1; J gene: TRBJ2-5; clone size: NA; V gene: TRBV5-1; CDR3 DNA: TGCGCCAGCAGTTCCATCCCGGGACAGGTGGCGGAGACCCAGTACTTC; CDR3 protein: CASSSIPGQVAETQYF
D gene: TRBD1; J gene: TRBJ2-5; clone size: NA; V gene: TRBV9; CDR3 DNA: TGTGCCAGCAGCGCTCAAAGGGGGCCGGTGGAGACCCAGTACTTC; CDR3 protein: CASSAQRGPVETQYF
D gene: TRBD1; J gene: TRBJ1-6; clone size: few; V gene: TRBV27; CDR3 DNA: TGTGCCAGCAGTTTCGACAGGGACGGTTCACCCCTCCACTTT; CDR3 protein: CASSFDRDGSPLHF
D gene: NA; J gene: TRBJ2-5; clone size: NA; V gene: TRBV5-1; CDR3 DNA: TGCGCCAGCAGCTCTCTTCGCCAGGGAGGGGGGACCCAGTACTTC; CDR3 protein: CASSSLRQGGGTQYF
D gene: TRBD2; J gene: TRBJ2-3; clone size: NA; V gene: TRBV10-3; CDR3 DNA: TGTGCCATCAGTGAGTCAGTAGCGGGAGCCGGCGGAGATACGCAGTATTTT; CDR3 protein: CAISESVAGAGGDTQYF
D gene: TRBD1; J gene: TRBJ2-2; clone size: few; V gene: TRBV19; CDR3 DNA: TGTGCCAGTAGTGTCAGGGGGCGCGTCGAGGTCCCCGGGGAGCTGTTTTTT; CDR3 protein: CASSVRGRVEVPGELFF
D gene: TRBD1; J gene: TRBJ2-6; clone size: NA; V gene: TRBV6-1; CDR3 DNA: TGTGCCAGCAGTGGCCGGGACAGGGTTGCTGGGGCCAACGTCCTGACTTTC; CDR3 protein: CASSGRDRVAGANVLTF
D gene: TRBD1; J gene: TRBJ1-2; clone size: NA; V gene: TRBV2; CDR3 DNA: TGTGCCAGCAGTGAAGTGGGCGGCAGGGGGGACGGCTATGGCTACACCTTC; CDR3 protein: CASSEVGGRGDGYGYTF
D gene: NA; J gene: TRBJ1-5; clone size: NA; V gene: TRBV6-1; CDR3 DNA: TGTGCCAGCAGTGAAAGATCGGGTCAGCCCCAGCATTTT; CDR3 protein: CASSERSGQPQHF
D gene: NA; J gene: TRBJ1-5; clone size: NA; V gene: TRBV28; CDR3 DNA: TGTGCCAGCAGTTTCGGAGGGTATAGCAATCAGCCCCAGCATTTT; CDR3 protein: CASSFGGYSNQPQHF
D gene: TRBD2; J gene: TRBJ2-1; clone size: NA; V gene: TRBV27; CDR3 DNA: TGTGCCAGCAGTTCCCCGGGACTAGCGGGGTACAATGAGCAGTTCTTC; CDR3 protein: CASSSPGLAGYNEQFF
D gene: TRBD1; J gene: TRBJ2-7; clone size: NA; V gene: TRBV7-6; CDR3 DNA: TGTGCCAGCAGCCGGGACAGGTTGTGGAACGAGCAGTACTTC; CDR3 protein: CASSRDRLWNEQYF
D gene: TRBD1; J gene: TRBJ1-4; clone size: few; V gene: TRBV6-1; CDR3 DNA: TGTGCCAGCAGTCCGGGACAGGGCAGTGAAAAACTGTTTTTT; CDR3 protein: CASSPGQGSEKLFF
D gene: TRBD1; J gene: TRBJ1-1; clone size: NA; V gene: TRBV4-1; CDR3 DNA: TGCGCCAGCAGCCCTCGACAGGGGCAGGACATGAACACTGAAGCTTTCTTT; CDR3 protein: CASSPRQGQDMNTEAFF
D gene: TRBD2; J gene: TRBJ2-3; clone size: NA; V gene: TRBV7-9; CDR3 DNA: TGTGCCAGCAGCCAGCGGGGTGCAGATACGCAGTATTTT; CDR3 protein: CASSQRGADTQYF
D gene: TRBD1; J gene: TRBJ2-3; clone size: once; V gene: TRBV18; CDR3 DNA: TGTGCCAGCTCACCCGAGACAGGGATGGCAGATACGCAGTATTTT; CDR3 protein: CASSPETGMADTQYF
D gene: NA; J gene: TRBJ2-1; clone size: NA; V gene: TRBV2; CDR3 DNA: TGTGCCAGCAGCAGGGTTCAGCAGTTCTTC; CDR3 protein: CASSRVQQFF
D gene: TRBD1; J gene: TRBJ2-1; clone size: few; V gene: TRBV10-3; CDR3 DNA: TGTGCCACCGAGACAGGGGGTAATGAGCAGTTCTTC; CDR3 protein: CATETGGNEQFF